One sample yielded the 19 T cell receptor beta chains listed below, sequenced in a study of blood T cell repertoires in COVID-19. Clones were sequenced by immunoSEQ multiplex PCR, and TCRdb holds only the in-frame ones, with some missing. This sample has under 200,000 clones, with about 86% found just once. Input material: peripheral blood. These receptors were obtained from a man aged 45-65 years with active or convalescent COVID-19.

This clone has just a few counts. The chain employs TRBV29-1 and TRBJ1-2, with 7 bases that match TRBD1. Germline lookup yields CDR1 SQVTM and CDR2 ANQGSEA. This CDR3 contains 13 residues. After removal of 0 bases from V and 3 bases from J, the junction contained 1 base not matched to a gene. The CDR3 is CSVEDDRDYGYTF. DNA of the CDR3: TGCAGCGTTGAAGATGACAGGGACTATGGCTACACCTTC.

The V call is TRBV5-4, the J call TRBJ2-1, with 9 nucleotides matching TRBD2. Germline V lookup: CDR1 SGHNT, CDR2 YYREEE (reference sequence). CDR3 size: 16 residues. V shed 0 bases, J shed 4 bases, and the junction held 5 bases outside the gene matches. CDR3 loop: CASSLASAGGYNEQFF. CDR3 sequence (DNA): TGTGCCAGCAGCTTGGCCTCTGCGGGAGGGTACAATGAGCAGTTCTTC.

This CDR3 reads CASRTSGGADTQYF. CDR3 coding DNA: TGTGCCAGCAGGACTAGCGGGGGGGCAGATACGCAGTATTTT. V and J are TRBV11-1 and TRBJ2-3; TRBD2 matches 14 bases. This CDR3 contains 14 residues. The germline CDR1 and CDR2 sequences are SGHAT and FQDESV (reference sequence). The V segment lost 6 bases and the J segment 4 bases; nucleotides outside the gene matches: 0. The whole variable domain, filled in from reference TRBV11-1 and TRBJ2-3, reads EAEVAQSPRYKITEKSQAVAFWCDPISGHATLYWYRQILGQGPELLVQFQDESVVDDSQLPKDRFSAERLKGVDSTLKIQPAELGDSAMYLCASRTSGGADTQYFGPGTRLTVL.

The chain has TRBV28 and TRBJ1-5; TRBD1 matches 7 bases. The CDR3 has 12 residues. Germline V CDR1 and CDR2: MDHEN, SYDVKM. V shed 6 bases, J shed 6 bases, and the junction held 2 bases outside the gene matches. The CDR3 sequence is CASRTGPQPQHF. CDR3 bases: TGTGCCAGCAGGACAGGGCCTCAGCCCCAGCATTTT.

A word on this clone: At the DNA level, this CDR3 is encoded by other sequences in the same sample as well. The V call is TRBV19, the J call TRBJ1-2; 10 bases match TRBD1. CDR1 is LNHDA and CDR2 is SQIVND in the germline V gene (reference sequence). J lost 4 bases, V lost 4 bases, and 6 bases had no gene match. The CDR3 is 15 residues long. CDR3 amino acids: CASSTTGTGVYGYTF. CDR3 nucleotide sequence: TGTGCCAGTAGTACGACCGGGACAGGGGTCTATGGCTACACCTTC.

CDR3 amino acids: CASSLDPPTIYNEQFF. DNA for the CDR3: TGTGCCAGCAGCTTAGATCCCCCGACTATCTACAATGAGCAGTTCTTC. The rearrangement links TRBV7-2 to TRBJ2-1; D might be TRBD2 (5 bases). Germline-derived CDR1 and CDR2 are SGHTA and FQGNSA. V was trimmed by 1 base and J by 3 bases, leaving 13 bases between them. The CDR3 sequence is 16 residues long.

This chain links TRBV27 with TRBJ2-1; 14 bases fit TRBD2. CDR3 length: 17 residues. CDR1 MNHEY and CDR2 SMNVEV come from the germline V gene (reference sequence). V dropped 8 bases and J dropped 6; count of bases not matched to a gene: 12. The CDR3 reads CASRGLAGAIQRNEQFF. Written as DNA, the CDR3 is TGTGCCAGCCGGGGACTAGCGGGAGCCATCCAACGCAATGAGCAGTTCTTC.

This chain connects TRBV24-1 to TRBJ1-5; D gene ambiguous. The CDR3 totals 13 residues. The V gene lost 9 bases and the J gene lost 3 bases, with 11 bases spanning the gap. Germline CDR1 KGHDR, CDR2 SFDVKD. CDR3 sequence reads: CATCRGYNQPQHF. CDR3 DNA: TGTGCCACCTGTCGGGGTTACAATCAGCCCCAGCATTTT.

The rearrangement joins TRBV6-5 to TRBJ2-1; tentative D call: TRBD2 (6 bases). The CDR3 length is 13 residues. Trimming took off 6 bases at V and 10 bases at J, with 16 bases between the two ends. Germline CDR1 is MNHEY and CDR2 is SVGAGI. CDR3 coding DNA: TGTGCCAGCAGAGACCCCTGGGCGGGGGAGCAGTTCTTC. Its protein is CASRDPWAGEQFF.

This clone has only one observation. The CDR3 protein is CASSLNRGHQFF. The CDR3 DNA reads TGTGCCAGCAGTCTTAACAGGGGGCATCAGTTCTTC. The chain links TRBV2 to TRBJ2-1, with 9 bases identical to TRBD1. From germline, CDR1 is SNHLY and CDR2 FYNNEI. V gave up 5 bases and J gave up 13 bases; unmatched junction bases: 6. The CDR3 contains 12 residues.

The CDR3 nucleotides read TGTGCCAGCAGTGACAGGGGGAGGTTGAACACTGAAGCTTTCTTT. This codes for CASSDRGRLNTEAFF. The J gene is TRBJ1-1, the V gene TRBV2, with TRBD1 matching 7 bases. Germline V gene data show CDR1 as SNHLY and CDR2 as FYNNEI. Trimming at V came to 3 bases and at J to 0 bases, leaving 4 bases not matched to a gene. The CDR3 has 15 residues.

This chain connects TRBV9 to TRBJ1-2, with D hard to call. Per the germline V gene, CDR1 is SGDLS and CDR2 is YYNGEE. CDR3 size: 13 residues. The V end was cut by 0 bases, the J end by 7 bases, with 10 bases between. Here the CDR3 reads CASSVAARGGYTF. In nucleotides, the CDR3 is TGTGCCAGCAGCGTAGCAGCTCGCGGTGGCTACACCTTC.

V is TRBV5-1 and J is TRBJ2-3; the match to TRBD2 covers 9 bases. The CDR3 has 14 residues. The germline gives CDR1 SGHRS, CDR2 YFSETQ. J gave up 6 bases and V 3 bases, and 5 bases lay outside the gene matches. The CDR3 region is CASSSLAGTDTQYF. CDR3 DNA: TGCGCCAGCAGCTCCCTAGCGGGAACCGATACGCAGTATTTT.

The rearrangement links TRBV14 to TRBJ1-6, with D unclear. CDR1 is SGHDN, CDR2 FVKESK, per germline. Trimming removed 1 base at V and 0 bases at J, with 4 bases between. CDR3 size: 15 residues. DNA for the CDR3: TGTGCCAGCAGCCAAGCCATCTCCTATAATTCACCCCTCCACTTT. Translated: CASSQAISYNSPLHF.

The CDR3 region is CASSNGLANTGELFF. The CDR3 DNA sequence: TGTGCCAGCAGTAACGGACTAGCGAACACCGGGGAGCTGTTTTTT. The chain uses TRBV2 and TRBJ2-2, with TRBD2 identical over 7 bases. Trimming took 5 bases from V and 0 from J; bases not matched to a gene: 3. Germline CDR1 is SNHLY and CDR2 is FYNNEI. This CDR3 region has 15 residues.

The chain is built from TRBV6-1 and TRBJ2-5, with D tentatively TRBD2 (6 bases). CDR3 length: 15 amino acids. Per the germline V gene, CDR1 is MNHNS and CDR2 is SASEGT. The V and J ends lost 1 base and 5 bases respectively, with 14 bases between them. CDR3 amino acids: CASSEGRGSVETQYF. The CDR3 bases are TGTGCCAGCAGTGAAGGGAGGGGTTCCGTGGAGACCCAGTACTTC.

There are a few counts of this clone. The CDR3 region has the DNA TGTGCCAGCAGAACACAGGGGGCACATGAAAAACTGTTTTTT. Protein: CASRTQGAHEKLFF. The chain links TRBV2 to TRBJ1-4; 9 bases agree with TRBD1. Germline CDR1 is SNHLY and CDR2 is FYNNEI. The trim removed 6 bases at V and 6 bases at J, leaving 5 bases unmatched. The CDR3 has 14 residues.

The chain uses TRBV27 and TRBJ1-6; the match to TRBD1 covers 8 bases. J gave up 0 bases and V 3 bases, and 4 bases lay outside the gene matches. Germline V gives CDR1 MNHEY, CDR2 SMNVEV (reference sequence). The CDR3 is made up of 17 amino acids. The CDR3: CASSFNRGSSYNSPLHF. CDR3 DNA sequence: TGTGCCAGCAGTTTCAACAGGGGGAGCTCCTATAATTCACCCCTCCACTTT.

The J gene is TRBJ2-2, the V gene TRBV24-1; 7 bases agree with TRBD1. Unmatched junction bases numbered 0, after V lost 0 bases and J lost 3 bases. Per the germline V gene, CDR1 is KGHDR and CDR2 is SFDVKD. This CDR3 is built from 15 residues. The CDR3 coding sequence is TGTGCCACCAGTGATTTGCAGGGGGACACCGGGGAGCTGTTTTTT. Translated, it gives CATSDLQGDTGELFF.